What follows describes a single TCR beta chain. Seattle enrolled patients during active infection and tracked them longitudinally. The sample originates from a study of blood T cell repertoires in COVID-19. Study background: Acute and convalescent COVID-19 specimens originated in the United States, Italy and Spain. From T cells, B-cell-depleted T cells, or PBMCs came the material, which was cDNA or gDNA.

Original processing notes: Quantification of nucleated cells was approximated via reference gene primer amplification. Assay: immunoSEQ multiplex PCR; the TCRdb copy retains only in-frame clones and omits some. That table gives V, J and clone size, and the DNA gave D and trimming. The sample carries roughly 320,000 clones, 89% recorded once. The sequenced sample consisted of peripheral blood. The receptor's source is a woman in her 30s with COVID-19, enrolled during active disease.

The CDR3 nucleotides read TGTGCCAGCAGTGCGGAAACAGGGGACGAGCAGTACGTC. It codes for CASSAETGDEQYV. This chain links TRBV2 with TRBJ2-7; 7 nucleotides match TRBD1. CDR1 is SNHLY and CDR2 is FYNNEI in the germline V gene. After removal of 4 bases from V and 5 bases from J, the junction contained 5 bases not matched to a gene. The CDR3 is made up of 13 amino acids.